The rows below give T cell receptor beta chains drawn from one sample of a study of OX40 agonist ivuxolimab in advanced cancers. Method: immunoSEQ multiplex PCR; TCRdb's copy keeps in-frame clones and lacks some. This sample has about 12,000 clones, with 65% to 90% found just once. Sequenced here: CD4+ or CD8+ T cells sorted from blood, sampled in a trial of the OX40 agonist ivuxolimab. The receptors were gathered from an adult with an advanced solid tumor such as melanoma, head and neck, liver or kidney cancer. The CDR3 runs from the conserved cysteine through the conserved F or W. Fields, in order: V gene, clone size, D gene, J gene, CDR3 protein, CDR3 DNA. A D gene is named only where the DNA matches it firmly. Size is omitted from some rows. Given values are once, few, many or a class for expanded clones.

TRBV6-4	few	TRBD1	TRBJ2-3	CASSDSTGPDTQYF	TGTGCCAGCAGTGACTCGACAGGGCCAGATACGCAGTATTTT
TRBV7-3	-	TRBD1	TRBJ2-2	CASSPGQGTGELFF	TGTGCCAGCAGCCCGGGACAGGGAACCGGGGAGCTGTTTTTT
TRBV7-9	-	-	TRBJ1-1	CASSLLRENTEAFF	TGTGCCAGCAGCTTATTAAGGGAGAACACTGAAGCTTTCTTT
TRBV7-8	-	-	TRBJ2-5	CASSLAWTSETQYF	TGTGCCAGCAGCTTAGCCTGGACTTCCGAGACCCAGTACTTC
TRBV28	few	-	TRBJ2-7	CASSGRSVPYEQYF	TGTGCCAGCAGTGGCAGGTCGGTTCCGTACGAGCAGTACTTC
TRBV28	-	-	TRBJ2-7	CASSLRGANLPYEQYF	TGTGCCAGCAGTTTACGGGGGGCCAATTTACCCTACGAGCAGTACTTC
TRBV2	-	-	TRBJ1-1	CASSVIGDTEAFF	TGTGCCAGCAGTGTGATCGGGGACACTGAAGCTTTCTTT
TRBV7-9	-	-	TRBJ1-5	CASTEGNGNQPQHF	TGTGCCAGCACCGAGGGTAATGGAAATCAGCCCCAGCATTTT
TRBV4-1	once	-	TRBJ1-5	CASSGITDSGLQPQHF	TGCGCCAGCAGCGGAATTACGGACAGCGGTCTCCAGCCCCAGCATTTT
TRBV5-6	few	-	TRBJ2-3	CASSLDRVDTQYF	TGTGCCAGCAGCTTGGACAGGGTGGATACGCAGTATTTT
TRBV5-1	-	TRBD2	TRBJ2-5	CASSSLLAGEGETQYF	TGCGCCAGCAGCTCCTTACTAGCGGGAGAGGGGGAGACCCAGTACTTC
TRBV5-3	-	TRBD1	TRBJ2-7	CARSLAGTGETPYEQYF	TGTGCCAGAAGCTTGGCCGGGACAGGGGAAACCCCCTACGAGCAGTACTTC
TRBV13	-	TRBD2	TRBJ2-5	CASSLALAGDGTQYF	TGTGCCAGCAGCTTAGCACTAGCGGGTGATGGGACCCAGTACTTC
TRBV30	-	-	TRBJ2-1	CAWSSGEQFF	TGTGCCTGGAGTTCTGGTGAGCAGTTCTTC
TRBV5-4	once	-	TRBJ2-2	CASSQGRGELFF	TGTGCCAGCAGCCAGGGCAGAGGGGAGCTGTTTTTT
TRBV18	-	-	TRBJ1-4	CASSPRGGEGEKLFF	TGTGCCAGCTCACCACGTGGAGGGGAAGGTGAAAAACTGTTTTTT
TRBV10-3	-	TRBD2	TRBJ2-3	CAISELPSGRGDTQYF	TGTGCCATCAGTGAACTCCCTAGCGGGAGAGGAGATACGCAGTATTTT
TRBV6-5	-	TRBD2	TRBJ2-2	CASSYRGGTGELFF	TGTGCCAGCAGTTACCGCGGGGGGACCGGGGAGCTGTTTTTT
TRBV6-1	-	TRBD2	TRBJ2-1	CASSAGRGNEQFF	TGTGCCAGCAGTGCGGGGCGGGGGAATGAGCAGTTCTTC
TRBV28	-	TRBD2	TRBJ2-7	CASTPGGHDVSYEQYF	TGTGCCAGCACTCCGGGGGGGCACGACGTTTCCTACGAGCAGTACTTC
TRBV11-2	-	TRBD2	TRBJ2-2	CASSIHSGRSSGELFF	TGTGCCAGCAGTATCCATAGCGGGAGATCATCCGGGGAGCTGTTTTTT
TRBV9	-	TRBD1	TRBJ2-5	CASSVEGGPGETQYF	TGTGCCAGCAGCGTAGAAGGGGGCCCCGGGGAGACCCAGTACTTC
TRBV5-5	-	-	TRBJ1-2	CASSLGLQVENYGYTF	TGTGCCAGCAGCTTGGGTTTGCAGGTTGAAAACTATGGCTACACCTTC
TRBV19	-	TRBD2	TRBJ2-3	CASSSLAGVTDTQYF	TGTGCCAGTAGTAGCCTAGCGGGAGTAACAGATACGCAGTATTTT
TRBV7-9	-	-	TRBJ2-3	CASSSTGTRATDTQYF	TGTGCCAGCAGCTCCACTGGAACCCGGGCCACAGATACGCAGTATTTT
TRBV28	once	-	TRBJ2-1	CASSLPLAVLGRQFF	TGTGCCAGCAGTTTACCTCTGGCGGTGCTAGGTCGGCAGTTCTTC
TRBV27	-	TRBD2	TRBJ2-7	CASSPHTLAGGRDEQYF	TGTGCCAGCAGTCCACATACTCTAGCGGGAGGCCGAGACGAGCAGTACTTC
TRBV2	-	TRBD2	TRBJ2-4	CATTLGGRMNIQYF	TGTGCCACCACGCTGGGGGGGAGAATGAACATTCAGTACTTC
TRBV19	-	-	TRBJ1-5	CASSIIRGNQPQHF	TGTGCCAGTAGTATAATTAGGGGCAATCAGCCCCAGCATTTT
TRBV7-3	-	-	TRBJ2-1	CASSWTDVPYNEQFF	TGTGCCAGCAGCTGGACAGACGTTCCCTACAATGAGCAGTTCTTC
TRBV9	-	-	TRBJ2-3	CASSATGPADTQYF	TGTGCCAGCAGCGCTACAGGACCCGCAGATACGCAGTATTTT
TRBV6-1	-	-	TRBJ2-3	CAVRAASTDTQYF	TGTGCCGTCAGGGCGGCTAGCACAGATACGCAGTATTTT
TRBV28	once	TRBD1	TRBJ2-5	CATGQGLEGAQYF	TGTGCCACCGGACAGGGCCTAGAAGGGGCCCAGTACTTC
TRBV6-5	-	-	TRBJ2-7	CASSSPPDYYEQYF	TGTGCCAGCAGTTCTCCCCCCGACTACTACGAGCAGTACTTC
TRBV5-4	-	-	TRBJ2-6	CASSLFVGIGSGANVLTF	TGTGCCAGCAGCTTGTTCGTAGGCATCGGCTCTGGGGCCAACGTCCTGACTTTC
TRBV27	-	TRBD1	TRBJ1-2	CASSVGQDYGYTF	TGTGCCAGCAGTGTCGGACAGGACTATGGCTACACCTTC
TRBV7-9	-	-	TRBJ2-7	CASSSGLYEQYF	TGTGCCAGCAGCTCCGGCTTGTACGAGCAGTACTTC
TRBV27	-	-	TRBJ2-3	CASSLVNTDTQYF	TGTGCCAGCAGTTTAGTGAACACAGATACGCAGTATTTT
TRBV19	-	-	TRBJ2-7	CASSSAANSRYEQYF	TGTGCCAGTAGTTCCGCCGCCAACTCTCGGTACGAGCAGTACTTC
TRBV4-1	-	TRBD1	TRBJ1-2	CASTPSVTTGRVGYTF	TGCGCCAGCACACCAAGTGTCACGACAGGGAGGGTTGGCTACACCTTC
TRBV9	few	-	TRBJ1-5	CASSPSSGDNQPQHF	TGTGCCAGCAGCCCCAGCTCAGGGGACAATCAGCCCCAGCATTTT
TRBV6-4	-	TRBD1	TRBJ2-2	CASSDDRDTGELFF	TGTGCCAGCAGTGACGACAGGGACACCGGGGAGCTGTTTTTT
TRBV6-5	-	TRBD1	TRBJ1-5	CASSRDRASQPQHF	TGTGCCAGCAGCCGGGACAGGGCTAGTCAGCCCCAGCATTTT
TRBV27	-	-	TRBJ2-3	CASRGRVGAWDTQYF	TGTGCCAGCAGAGGGCGGGTTGGGGCGTGGGATACGCAGTATTTT
TRBV28	once	-	TRBJ2-3	CASTSSGTSTDTQYF	TGTGCCAGCACCTCGTCAGGGACTAGCACAGATACGCAGTATTTT
TRBV11-2	-	-	TRBJ2-3	CASSLAGPSLTDTQYF	TGTGCCAGCAGCTTAGCCGGGCCTTCACTCACAGATACGCAGTATTTT
TRBV7-3	-	TRBD1	TRBJ1-5	CASSLKPGTGGGPQHF	TGTGCCAGCAGCTTAAAGCCCGGGACAGGCGGGGGGCCCCAGCATTTT
TRBV5-6	-	-	TRBJ1-1	CASSPPSGPEAFF	TGTGCCAGCAGCCCCCCGAGCGGCCCTGAAGCTTTCTTT
TRBV29-1	-	TRBD2	TRBJ2-7	CSVQPGLAGHSYEQYF	TGCAGCGTGCAACCCGGACTAGCGGGACACTCCTACGAGCAGTACTTC
TRBV19	-	-	TRBJ2-3	CASSILITDTQYF	TGTGCCAGTAGCATTCTGATCACAGATACGCAGTATTTT
TRBV5-1	-	-	TRBJ1-1	CASSLTGPEAFF	TGCGCCAGCAGCTTGACAGGCCCTGAAGCTTTCTTT